This T cell receptor beta chain came from a study of T cell responses to AZD1222 COVID-19 vaccine. At the level of the study: Second-dose schedules of about 4 or about 12 weeks were combined. Study-wide results and limits: In a largely white British group with more females than males, clonal diversity was possibly underestimated. The study found Spike-specific TCR breadth and depth rose after two AZD1222 doses.

About this clone: Its antigen remains unidentified.

The protocol was immunoSEQ multiplex PCR, while the TCRdb copy is restricted to in-frame clones and leaves out a portion. The sample has about 120,000 clones, 75% to 90% seen once. The ends were cut back, 5 bases at V and 4 bases at J, with 9 bases in the middle. The germline V gene has CDR1 LNHDA and CDR2 SQIVND (reference sequence). The CDR3 consists of 13 residues. The genes are TRBV19 and TRBJ1-3; D is possibly TRBD1 (5 bases). The source is an adult in good health. Source: peripheral blood, taken on day 0 of AZD1222 vaccination. The DNA of the CDR3 is TGTGCCAGTAGTCGGGACCGCGGAAACACCATATATTTT. Translation gives CASSRDRGNTIYF.